The 20 T cell receptor beta chains given below trace back to one sample, sequenced in a study of OX40 agonist ivuxolimab in advanced cancers. Only in-frame clones appear in the TCRdb table, and some are missing; sequencing was by immunoSEQ multiplex PCR. The sample records around 30,000 clones, approximately 90% being singletons. Sequences were derived from CD4+ or CD8+ T cells sorted from blood, sampled in a trial of the OX40 agonist ivuxolimab. These receptors were taken from an adult with an advanced solid tumor such as melanoma, head and neck, liver or kidney cancer.

This chain uses TRBV7-2 with TRBJ1-2; D is possibly TRBD1 (6 bases). The CDR3 totals 14 residues. V gave up 5 bases and J gave up 3 bases, with 13 bases separating them. Germline values: CDR1 SGHTA, CDR2 FQGNSA. The CDR3 reads CASSPSGGDYGYTF. The DNA for the CDR3 is TGTGCCAGCAGCCCTAGTGGGGGCGACTATGGCTACACCTTC.

The chain employs TRBV7-6 and TRBJ2-2, with no clear D. V lost 1 base, J lost 5 bases, and 8 bases lay in between. Germline assignment: CDR1 SGHVS and CDR2 FNYEAQ. CDR3 length: 14 amino acids. In DNA form, the CDR3 reads TGTGCCAGCAGCTTAGGAGTGGGGACCGGGGAGCTGTTTTTT. It specifies CASSLGVGTGELFF. The full variable domain, rest sourced from reference TRBV7-6 and TRBJ2-2, is GAGVSQSPRYKVTKRGQDVALRCDPISGHVSLYWYRQALGQGPEFLTYFNYEAQQDKSGLPNDRFSAERPEGSISTLTIQRTEQRDSAMYRCASSLGVGTGELFFGEGSRLTVL.

The rearrangement joins TRBV12-5 to TRBJ1-1; no clear D. Trimming shortened V by 7 bases and J by 4 bases, and 19 bases separated the two germline ends. Germline lookup yields CDR1 LGHNT and CDR2 FRNRAP. This CDR3 comprises 15 residues. CDR3: CASAFPEVGSTEAFF. The DNA of the CDR3 is TGTGCTAGTGCCTTCCCCGAGGTGGGAAGCACTGAAGCTTTCTTT. Filled out from reference TRBV12-5 and TRBJ1-1, the complete variable domain reads DARVTQTPRHKVTEMGQEVTMRCQPILGHNTVFWYRQTMMQGLELLAYFRNRAPLDDSGMPKDRFSAEMPDATLATLKIQPSEPRDSAVYFCASAFPEVGSTEAFFGQGTRLTVV.

This chain uses TRBV9 with TRBJ2-1; D is unresolved. The CDR3 is 15 amino acids. V shed 0 bases and J shed 1 base, with 8 bases lying between them. Germline V gene sequence: CDR1 SGDLS, CDR2 YYNGEE. CDR3 region: CASSVAGGSYNEQFF. The CDR3 DNA reads as TGTGCCAGCAGCGTAGCGGGCGGATCCTACAATGAGCAGTTCTTC.

V and J are TRBV19 and TRBJ2-5; D not resolved. V was clipped by 2 bases and J by 5 bases, with 9 bases between them. CDR1 and CDR2 (germline): LNHDA, SQIVND (reference sequence). The CDR3 sequence is 13 residues long. The CDR3 is CASSIQLGETQYF. The DNA of the CDR3 is TGTGCCAGTAGTATACAGCTCGGGGAGACCCAGTACTTC.

The chain is built from TRBV28 and TRBJ1-2; 11 nucleotides align to TRBD1. The V and J ends lost 1 base and 8 bases, in that order; junction bases with no gene match: 9. From germline, CDR1 is MDHEN and CDR2 SYDVKM. The length of the CDR3 is 16 residues. The CDR3: CASSLSPDRGQEGYTF. CDR3 DNA: TGTGCCAGCAGTTTATCTCCGGACAGGGGGCAAGAGGGCTACACCTTC.

The chain links TRBV11-2 to TRBJ1-2; D gene uncertain. The CDR3 covers 15 residues. V lost 0 bases and J lost 2, with 10 bases in between. Germline V gene sequence: CDR1 SGHAT, CDR2 FQNNGV. The CDR3 is CASSLDPATNYGYTF. The DNA of the CDR3 is TGTGCCAGCAGCTTAGACCCCGCTACCAACTATGGCTACACCTTC.

This chain links TRBV14 with TRBJ2-1; 13 positions match TRBD2. This CDR3 region has 15 residues. The germline V gene has CDR1 SGHDN and CDR2 FVKESK. Germline trimming cut 5 bases from V and 7 bases from J; bases unmatched to any gene: 5. The CDR3 region is CASSILAGGLNEQFF. In DNA form, the CDR3 reads TGTGCCAGCAGCATACTAGCGGGAGGGCTTAATGAGCAGTTCTTC.

The genes are TRBV7-6 and TRBJ2-7; 9 bases are shared with TRBD1. CDR1 and CDR2 from the germline V gene are SGHVS and FNYEAQ. CDR3 size: 15 residues. Unmatched junction bases numbered 6, after V lost 1 base and J lost 5 bases. The CDR3 DNA is TGTGCCAGCAGCTTAGTCGGGACAGGGTCCCACGAGCAGTACTTC. This sequence encodes CASSLVGTGSHEQYF.

V is TRBV23-1 and J is TRBJ2-1; TRBD1 might be the D (6 bases). TRBV23-1 is classed as an ORF, of uncertain function. V lost 2 bases and J lost 0, with 14 bases in between. The CDR3 runs 17 residues. CDR3 nucleotide sequence: TGCGCCAGCAGTCAAACTGTGGGACATTTCTCCTACAATGAGCAGTTCTTC. It is translated as CASSQTVGHFSYNEQFF.

The V and J genes are TRBV27 and TRBJ1-2; 8 positions agree with TRBD1. This CDR3 contains 15 residues. Germline assignment: CDR1 MNHEY and CDR2 SMNVEV (reference sequence). V lost 5 bases, J lost 12 bases, and 17 bases stayed unmatched. The CDR3 region has the DNA TGTGCCAGCAGTCCCTTCAGGGGGCCACGTATGGGCCACACCTTC. Its translation: CASSPFRGPRMGHTF.

This clone was detected once. The J gene is TRBJ2-1, the V gene TRBV19, with a possible D match to TRBD1 (6 bases). CDR1 is LNHDA, CDR2 SQIVND, per germline (reference sequence). The CDR3 contains 15 residues. Trimming removed 3 bases from V and 6 bases from J, with 15 bases in between. Here the CDR3 DNA reads TGTGCCAGTAGTATTAGTGCAGGGGTACGCAATGAGCAGTTCTTC. It yields the protein CASSISAGVRNEQFF.

This chain links TRBV2 with TRBJ2-5; D not resolved. CDR3 length: 12 amino acids. V dropped 10 bases and J dropped 4 bases, with 13 bases sitting between them. Germline CDR1 SNHLY, CDR2 FYNNEI. The CDR3, as DNA: TGTGCCATCAACGTTTTGGGAGAGACCCAGTACTTC. It is translated as CAINVLGETQYF. Based on the CDR3 plus reference TRBV2 and TRBJ2-5, the full variable domain is EPEVTQTPSHQVTQMGQEVILRCVPISNHLYFYWYRQILGQKVEFLVSFYNNEISEKSEIFDDQFSVERPDGSNFTLKIRSTKLEDSAMYFCAINVLGETQYFGPGTRLLVL.

J is TRBJ2-1 and V is TRBV19; D not resolved. Germline CDR1 reads LNHDA; CDR2 reads SQIVND (reference sequence). Trimming cost V 5 bases and J 1 base, with 6 bases left between them. CDR3 size: 13 residues. This CDR3 reads CASSEQSYNEQFF. CDR3 DNA: TGTGCCAGTAGTGAGCAGTCCTACAATGAGCAGTTCTTC.

CDR3 region: CASSYTAGNTIYF. CDR3 sequence (DNA): TGTGCCAGCAGTTACACGGCTGGAAACACCATATATTTT. The chain has TRBV6-5 and TRBJ1-3; D remains unclear. The V gene's germline CDR1 is MNHEY and CDR2 SVGAGI. The CDR3 consists of 13 residues. V lost 2 bases and J 2 bases, leaving 4 bases between the germline ends.

The chain is built from TRBV19 and TRBJ1-6; weak D call: TRBD1 (5 bases). The CDR3 has 15 amino acids. Trimming stripped 5 bases from V and 6 bases from J, with 14 bases between. Germline loops: CDR1 LNHDA, CDR2 SQIVND (reference sequence). DNA for the CDR3: TGTGCCAGTAGTGGAAACCAGGGCGGTAATTCACCCCTCCACTTT. This gives the protein CASSGNQGGNSPLHF.

V and J are TRBV7-9 and TRBJ2-1; D tentatively reads TRBD1 or TRBD2 (5 bases each). There are 14 residues in the CDR3. V lost 5 bases and J lost 0, with 8 bases in between. Germline CDR1 reads SEHNR; CDR2 reads FQNEAQ (reference sequence). The CDR3 is CASSPGSSYNEQFF. The CDR3 coding sequence is TGTGCCAGCAGCCCAGGGAGCTCCTACAATGAGCAGTTCTTC.

V gene TRBV27 combines with J gene TRBJ2-3, with 8 bases matching TRBD2. The V gene end was trimmed by 6 bases and the J gene end by 1 base; junction bases not matched to a gene: 6. CDR1 is MNHEY, CDR2 SMNVEV, per germline (reference sequence). The CDR3 contains 15 residues. The CDR3 DNA sequence: TGTGCCAGCAGCGAGCGGGGGTTCGGCACAGATACGCAGTATTTT. Translation gives CASSERGFGTDTQYF.

This sequence joins TRBV9 and TRBJ2-7; D uncertain. With 4 bases removed from V and 9 bases from J, the gap between germline ends came to 23 bases. Germline assignment: CDR1 SGDLS and CDR2 YYNGEE. The CDR3 length is 15 residues. CDR3 in DNA: TGTGCCAGCAGCCAGTACTCCGGCCCCCTCGTTGGGCAGTACTTC. It translates to CASSQYSGPLVGQYF.

The V gene is TRBV9, the J gene TRBJ1-6; D uncertain. The V and J ends lost 2 bases and 8 bases respectively, with 8 bases between them. Germline V gives CDR1 SGDLS, CDR2 YYNGEE. The CDR3 extends over 13 amino acids. CDR3 sequence: CASSVVSDSPLHF. In DNA, the CDR3 is TGTGCCAGCAGCGTCGTCAGTGATTCACCCCTCCACTTT.